The clone carrying this TCR beta chain was picked up one time. Its matching antigen is unknown. CDR3 length: 14 amino acids. Trimming took 2 bases from V and 0 from J, leaving 10 bases between them. Germline values: CDR1 DFQATT, CDR2 SNEGSKA (reference sequence). The sample originates from a study of T cell repertoires in cytomegalovirus infection. One entry per CDR3 protein, called by TCRdb with MiXCR from the reads. The data hold about half a million distinct CDR3 sequences, with 30% to 35% observed a single time. The TCR originated in a human donor in good health (CMV status not recorded). Some clones in this sample may be carry-over from other donors' samples. This chain connects TRBV20-1 to TRBJ2-5; either TRBD1 or TRBD2 may fit D (5 bases each). The input for sequencing was cultured PBMCs, taken from culture after CMV antigen stimulation. The CDR3 bases are TGCAGTGCTAGAAGGGACGGCAACCAAGAGACCCAGTACTTC. Protein: CSARRDGNQETQYF.